One sample yielded the 21 T cell receptor beta chains listed below, sequenced in a study of beta chain features in type 1 diabetes. Broader study findings: In every one of the four CD4+ subsets, TCRB CDR3s were moderately but significantly shorter in Type 1 diabetes patients.

These receptors' targets are unknown. Since all of the isolated RNA was reverse transcribed, expressed TCRB transcripts were what got sequenced. The assay was immunoSEQ multiplex PCR, and TCRdb's table has in-frame clones only and misses some. The sample carries 600,000 to 750,000 clones, over 10% recorded once. The specimen sequenced was naive CD4+ T cells from blood. All receptors come from a man aged 30-40 years with type 1 diabetes.

This clone was counted between two and nine times. J is TRBJ2-3 and V is TRBV6-5, with 11 bases matching TRBD2. Germline CDR1 MNHEY, CDR2 SVGAGI. This CDR3 is built from 15 residues. Trimming cost V 5 bases and J 1 base; bases outside gene matches: 2. The CDR3 here is CASSQLAGGTDTQYF. CDR3 DNA sequence: TGTGCCAGCAGTCAACTAGCGGGGGGCACAGATACGCAGTATTTT.

On this clone: Different DNA sequences within this sample yield the same CDR3. The V and J genes are TRBV7-2 and TRBJ2-7; 7 bases fit TRBD1. V dropped 1 base and J dropped 3; count of bases not matched to a gene: 3. CDR1 is SGHTA and CDR2 is FQGNSA in the germline V gene. There are 14 residues in the CDR3. The CDR3 bases are TGTGCCAGCAGCTTAGGGCAGGGGGACTACGAGCAGTACTTC. Its protein is CASSLGQGDYEQYF.

A few counts support this clone. V gene TRBV7-2 combines with J gene TRBJ1-2; no reliable D call. The CDR3 extends over 14 amino acids. The germline gives CDR1 SGHTA, CDR2 FQGNSA. V gave up 2 bases and J gave up 2 bases, with 9 bases separating them. CDR3 region: CASSLSSQNYGYTF. The DNA for the CDR3 is TGTGCCAGCAGCTTATCGTCACAGAACTATGGCTACACCTTC.

This clone was observed a handful of times. The V and J genes are TRBV5-1 and TRBJ2-3; 9 bases are shared with TRBD2. Germline V CDR1 and CDR2: SGHRS, YFSETQ. The CDR3 is 15 amino acids. V dropped 5 bases and J dropped 1; count of bases not matched to a gene: 5. CDR3 residues: CASRITSGRTDTQYF. The CDR3 nucleotides are TGCGCCAGCAGGATCACTAGCGGGCGCACAGATACGCAGTATTTT. Based on the CDR3 plus reference TRBV5-1 and TRBJ2-3, the full variable domain is KAGVTQTPRYLIKTRGQQVTLSCSPISGHRSVSWYQQTPGQGLQFLFEYFSETQRNKGNFPGRFSGRQFSNSRSEMNVSTLELGDSALYLCASRITSGRTDTQYFGPGTRLTVL.

This clone was found a few times. The identical CDR3 is also encoded by other nucleotide sequences in the sample. The J gene is TRBJ2-7, the V gene TRBV7-2; the match to TRBD1 covers 7 bases. V was clipped by 5 bases and J by 0 bases; unmatched bases: 4. CDR1 SGHTA and CDR2 FQGNSA come from the germline V gene. CDR3 size: 14 residues. CDR3 in amino acids: CASSDRASSYEQYF. Here the CDR3 DNA reads TGTGCCAGCAGCGACAGGGCCTCCTCCTACGAGCAGTACTTC. Looking up the rest from reference TRBV7-2 and TRBJ2-7 gives the full variable domain: GAGVSQSPSNKVTEKGKDVELRCDPISGHTALYWYRQSLGQGLEFLIYFQGNSAPDKSGLPSDRFSAERTGGSVSTLTIQRTQQEDSAVYLCASSDRASSYEQYFGPGTRLTVT.

The chain joins TRBV5-1 to TRBJ1-4; D call uncertain. Germline CDR1 is SGHRS and CDR2 is YFSETQ. Trimming removed 0 bases at V and 7 bases at J, with 13 bases between. The CDR3 sequence is 15 residues long. Here the CDR3 DNA reads TGCGCCAGCAGCTTGGCCCATCCGTTAGGTGAAAAACTGTTTTTT. Its protein is CASSLAHPLGEKLFF.

This clone has just a few counts. The rearrangement links TRBV23-1 to TRBJ1-2, with D hard to call. TRBV23-1 counts as an open reading frame of uncertain function. The CDR3 runs to 14 residues. The ends were cut back, 3 bases at V and 0 bases at J, with 8 bases in the middle. CDR3 bases: TGCGCCAGCAGTCACACAGCCACTAACTATGGCTACACCTTC. Its protein is CASSHTATNYGYTF.

The J gene is TRBJ2-1, the V gene TRBV7-2; 14 bases fit TRBD2. Germline CDR1 SGHTA, CDR2 FQGNSA. The CDR3 length is 15 residues. The V segment lost 5 bases and the J segment 8 bases; nucleotides outside the gene matches: 5. In DNA, the CDR3 is TGTGCCAGCAGCCCCAGACTAGCGGGGGGGGATGAGCAGTTCTTC. It codes for CASSPRLAGGDEQFF.

This clone turned up a few times. The V call is TRBV19, the J call TRBJ2-2; TRBD1 matches 7 bases. The CDR3 spans 16 residues. CDR1 is LNHDA, CDR2 SQIVND, per germline (reference sequence). The J segment lost 0 bases and the V segment lost 2 bases, leaving 3 bases of the junction unmatched. The CDR3 reads CASSIQGVSNTGELFF. Written as DNA, the CDR3 is TGTGCCAGTAGTATACAGGGGGTCTCGAACACCGGGGAGCTGTTTTTT.

V and J are TRBV7-2 and TRBJ2-3; D is unclear. V was trimmed by 4 bases and J by 3 bases, leaving 5 bases between them. The CDR3 consists of 12 residues. The V gene's germline CDR1 is SGHTA and CDR2 FQGNSA. The CDR3 sequence: CASSSRTDTQYF. CDR3 DNA sequence: TGTGCCAGCAGCTCGAGGACAGATACGCAGTATTTT. The full variable domain, in which reference TRBV7-2 and TRBJ2-3 provide the parts outside the CDR3, is GAGVSQSPSNKVTEKGKDVELRCDPISGHTALYWYRQSLGQGLEFLIYFQGNSAPDKSGLPSDRFSAERTGGSVSTLTIQRTQQEDSAVYLCASSSRTDTQYFGPGTRLTVL.

This chain uses TRBV9 with TRBJ1-2; D may be TRBD1 (5 bases). Trimming shortened V by 1 base and J by 4 bases, and 11 bases separated the two germline ends. The germline V gene encodes CDR1 SGDLS and CDR2 YYNGEE. This CDR3 has 14 residues. The CDR3: CASSVTDNPYGYTF. DNA of the CDR3: TGTGCCAGCAGCGTAACGGACAACCCCTATGGCTACACCTTC. Full variable domain (outside the CDR3, taken from reference TRBV9 and TRBJ1-2): DSGVTQTPKHLITATGQRVTLRCSPRSGDLSVYWYQQSLDQGLQFLIQYYNGEERAKGNILERFSAQQFPDLHSELNLSSLELGDSALYFCASSVTDNPYGYTFGSGTRLTVV.

This clone was seen a few times. This chain uses TRBV10-3 with TRBJ2-1; no reliable D call. Looked up from germline, CDR1 is ENHRY and CDR2 is SYGVKD. This CDR3 is 15 amino acids long. Trimming stripped 3 bases from V and 4 bases from J, with 13 bases between. CDR3 region: CAISDDTLRYNEQFF. The CDR3 DNA reads as TGTGCCATCAGTGATGACACTCTCCGTTACAATGAGCAGTTCTTC.

Only a few counts were recorded for this clone. The rearrangement uses TRBV5-1 and TRBJ2-1, with 8 bases aligning to TRBD1. The germline V gene has CDR1 SGHRS and CDR2 YFSETQ. The CDR3 has 15 amino acids. The V segment lost 4 bases and the J segment 0 bases; nucleotides outside the gene matches: 3. CDR3 coding DNA: TGCGCCAGCAGCACGACAGGGGTCTCCTACAATGAGCAGTTCTTC. Its protein is CASSTTGVSYNEQFF.

The chain combines TRBV30 with TRBJ1-5; D is unclear. Trimming pared 0 bases from V and 6 bases from J, leaving 12 bases between. The CDR3 is 14 residues long. Germline loops: CDR1 GTSNPN, CDR2 SVGIG (reference sequence). The CDR3 DNA reads TGTGCCTGGAGTGTAATGGGGTTGAGTCAGCCCCAGCATTTT. It yields the protein CAWSVMGLSQPQHF.

This clone was seen a few times. The chain links TRBV30 to TRBJ1-5; no definite D call. V was pared by 0 bases and J by 3 bases, with 12 bases between. Germline-derived CDR1 and CDR2 are GTSNPN and SVGIG (reference sequence). This CDR3 has 15 residues. The chain's CDR3 is CAWSVFSGVNQPQHF. CDR3 sequence (DNA): TGTGCCTGGAGTGTATTCTCGGGTGTCAATCAGCCCCAGCATTTT.

CDR3 region: CASSPGSRGEQFF. In DNA form, the CDR3 reads TGTGCCAGTAGTCCCGGGTCGAGGGGAGAGCAGTTCTTC. This sequence joins TRBV19 and TRBJ2-1; D possibly uses TRBD1 or TRBD2 (5 bases each). The V gene's germline CDR1 is LNHDA and CDR2 SQIVND (reference sequence). Trimming stripped 5 bases from V and 10 bases from J, with 15 bases between. This CDR3 has 13 amino acids.

This chain uses TRBV7-2 with TRBJ1-6, with a possible D match to TRBD1 (5 bases). CDR3 length: 14 residues. The V gene's germline CDR1 is SGHTA and CDR2 FQGNSA. With 4 bases removed from V and 9 bases from J, the gap between germline ends came to 13 bases. CDR3 protein: CASSSGPGVSPLHF. Written as DNA, the CDR3 is TGTGCCAGCAGCTCAGGGCCTGGGGTTTCACCCCTCCACTTT.

This chain connects TRBV4-3 to TRBJ1-2, with a weak D call TRBD1 (5 bases). V lost 4 bases and J 0 bases, leaving 15 bases between the germline ends. This CDR3 spans 16 amino acids. Per germline, CDR1 LGHNA and CDR2 YSLEER. CDR3 sequence (DNA): TGCGCCAGCAGCCCGGTGGCGGGGCTGGCTAACTATGGCTACACCTTC. Residues: CASSPVAGLANYGYTF.

The chain uses TRBV5-8 and TRBJ2-5; D may be TRBD1 or TRBD2 (5 bases each). The length of the CDR3 is 12 residues. Trimming took off 0 bases at V and 13 bases at J, with 13 bases between the two ends. CDR1 is SGHTS and CDR2 is YDEGEE in the germline V gene. CDR3 in amino acids: CASSLAPGHWYF. CDR3 DNA sequence: TGTGCCAGCAGCTTGGCTCCGGGGCACTGGTACTTC.

V is TRBV9 and J is TRBJ2-1; 8 bases align to TRBD1. The V and J ends lost 3 bases and 3 bases, in that order; junction bases with no gene match: 2. Germline lookup yields CDR1 SGDLS and CDR2 YYNGEE. The CDR3 is 14 amino acids. The CDR3: CASSADRVYNEQFF. For the CDR3, the DNA is TGTGCCAGCAGCGCGGACAGGGTCTACAATGAGCAGTTCTTC.

This clone was found a few times. CDR3 nucleotide sequence: TGTGCCAGCATCCGGGGCGGTGGGCGGGAGCTGTTTTTT. This codes for CASIRGGGRELFF. This chain joins TRBV11-2 and TRBJ2-2; D could derive from TRBD1 or TRBD2 (5 bases each). The germline gives CDR1 SGHAT, CDR2 FQNNGV. The ends were cut back, 7 bases at V and 9 bases at J, with 15 bases in the middle. This CDR3 is built from 13 residues. Looking up the rest from reference TRBV11-2 and TRBJ2-2 gives the full variable domain: EAGVAQSPRYKIIEKRQSVAFWCNPISGHATLYWYQQILGQGPKLLIQFQNNGVVDDSQLPKDRFSAERLKGVDSTLKIQPAKLEDSAVYLCASIRGGGRELFFGEGSRLTVL.